The 27 T cell receptor beta chains below were found in one sample sequenced in a study of blood T cells in healthy people across ages. Alongside a J-beta primer mix, a sample-barcoded 5' primer served in a second PCR lasting roughly 7 to 12 cycles. Each CDR3 protein is one row after TCRdb ran MiXCR on the 5' RACE reads. The data show about 930,000 distinct CDR3 sequences, almost 30% seen once. In addition, the sample was reused for a study of T cells of mothers and their children.

The sample taken for sequencing was blood. These receptors were taken from a woman in her thirties or forties in good health.

This clonotype was picked up a small number of times. An end of the junction differs from the germline gene, which may be a read error. The rearrangement uses TRBV4-1 and TRBJ1-5, with TRBD1 matching over 7 bases. The CDR3 totals 19 residues. Germline assignment: CDR1 MGHRA and CDR2 YSYEKL. The CDR3 bases are TGCGTCAGCAGCCGAGCGCCCGGGACAGCACTTTCTAGCAATCAGCCCCAGCATTTT. Translating it yields CVSSRAPGTALSSNQPQHF.

This clonotype was found a few times. The rearrangement joins TRBV7-9 to TRBJ2-7, with 7 bases matching TRBD1. Unmatched junction bases numbered 1, after V lost 2 bases and J lost 6 bases. This CDR3 is built from 12 residues. Germline CDR1 and CDR2: SEHNR and FQNEAQ (reference sequence). The CDR3 reads CASSLYRGEQYF. The CDR3 DNA reads as TGTGCCAGCAGCTTATACAGGGGCGAGCAGTACTTC.

The chain carries TRBV3-1 and TRBJ2-3, with no clear D. The germline CDR1 and CDR2 sequences are LGHDT and YNNKEL (reference sequence). The CDR3 runs 14 residues. V was shortened by 5 bases and J by 0 bases, with 9 bases between the two germline ends. As DNA, the CDR3 is TGTGCCAGCAGCTCCGCAATGAGCACAGATACGCAGTATTTT. It encodes CASSSAMSTDTQYF.

V usage is TRBV9 and J usage is TRBJ2-1, with D possibly matching TRBD1 (6 bases). The closer fit of TRBJ2-7 to the DNA end suggests the J call may be wrong. Per the germline V gene, CDR1 is SGDLS and CDR2 is YYNGEE. The CDR3 extends over 17 amino acids. Here the CDR3 DNA reads TGTGCCAGCAGCGTAGGGGGAACTCAGGGGACCTACAATGAGCAGTACTTC. It is translated as CASSVGGTQGTYNEQYF.

There are a few counts of this clonotype. One junction end does not reproduce the germline sequence, and a read error may be involved. V is TRBV6-5 and J is TRBJ1-2; TRBD1 is a possible D gene (6 bases). This CDR3 has 13 residues. Germline CDR1 and CDR2: MNHEY and SVGAGI. CDR3: CASSYGTGMGCTF. CDR3 sequence (DNA): TGTGCCAGCAGTTACGGCACAGGGATGGGCTGCACCTTC.

This clonotype appeared many times. V usage is TRBV5-1 and J usage is TRBJ2-7; TRBD2 is a possible D gene (5 bases). V lost 4 bases and J lost 5, with 10 bases in between. This CDR3 has 12 amino acids. The germline CDR1 and CDR2 sequences are SGHRS and YFSETQ. The CDR3 here is CASSRQEDEQYF. The DNA for the CDR3 is TGCGCCAGCAGCCGCCAGGAGGACGAGCAGTACTTC.

In regard to this clonotype: One end of the junction varies from germline; a read error may be responsible. The rearrangement links TRBV28 to TRBJ1-6, with a possible D match to TRBD1 (5 bases). Looked up from germline, CDR1 is MDHEN and CDR2 is SYDVKM. This CDR3 region has 13 residues. The CDR3 DNA sequence: TGTGCTGCGGGGACTGAGGCCTATTCACCCCGCCACTTT. Protein product: CAAGTEAYSPRHF.

The gene calls are TRBV18 and TRBJ2-3; tentatively, D is TRBD2 (5 bases). Deletions cut 6 bases from V and 5 bases from J, with 21 bases between. In germline, CDR1 is KGHSH, CDR2 LQKENI. CDR3 length equals 16 residues. In DNA form, the CDR3 reads TGTGCCAGCTCCCTCTCCTACTACGGGGTGGAAGATACGCAGTATTTT. Protein: CASSLSYYGVEDTQYF.

The gene calls are TRBV5-1 and TRBJ2-1; TRBD2 is a possible D gene (6 bases). Germline V gene sequence: CDR1 SGHRS, CDR2 YFSETQ. This CDR3 region has 15 residues. Trimming pared 1 base from V and 9 bases from J, leaving 17 bases between. CDR3 sequence (DNA): TGCGCCAGCAGCTTGTCCACTAGCCCCATGGGTGAGCAGTTCTTC. As protein: CASSLSTSPMGEQFF.

This clonotype occurred many times. A much larger clone lies one base from this, so it may be a read error. V usage is TRBV20-1 and J usage is TRBJ1-2, with TRBD1 matching 9 bases. The V gene end was trimmed by 5 bases and the J gene end by 8 bases; junction bases not matched to a gene: 15. The germline CDR1 and CDR2 sequences are DFQATT and SNEGSKA (reference sequence). CDR3 length: 15 residues. CDR3: CSAPGWGQGYRGYTF. CDR3 nucleotide sequence: TGCAGTGCTCCCGGTTGGGGACAGGGCTATAGGGGCTACACCTTC.

At least ten counts were recorded for this clonotype. The chain combines TRBV5-1 with TRBJ1-2; TRBD1 matches 8 bases. CDR3 length: 15 amino acids. Germline V lookup: CDR1 SGHRS, CDR2 YFSETQ. The J segment lost 3 bases and the V segment lost 3 bases, leaving 7 bases of the junction unmatched. CDR3 DNA: TGCGCCAGCAGCTCGGCAGGGGGCACCCACTATGGCTACACCTTC. Translated, it gives CASSSAGGTHYGYTF.

This clonotype was observed many times. V and J are TRBV7-2 and TRBJ2-5, with D unclear. The CDR3 length is 15 residues. Trimming shortened V by 5 bases and J by 0 bases, and 13 bases separated the two germline ends. Germline V gene lookup returns CDR1 SGHTA and CDR2 FQGNSA. The CDR3 region is CASSTQTAYQETQYF. The CDR3 nucleotides are TGTGCCAGCAGCACGCAAACAGCGTACCAAGAGACCCAGTACTTC.

The chain has TRBV7-6 and TRBJ2-5, with D perhaps matching TRBD1 or TRBD2 (5 bases each). There are 15 residues in the CDR3. CDR1 and CDR2 from the germline V gene are SGHVS and FNYEAQ. Trimming shortened V by 5 bases and J by 5 bases, and 18 bases separated the two germline ends. The CDR3 here is CASSRTQGDGETQYF. The DNA of the CDR3 is TGTGCCAGCAGCCGGACCCAGGGAGATGGGGAGACCCAGTACTTC.

Ten or more counts support this clonotype. V and J are TRBV9 and TRBJ2-4, with TRBD2 matching 8 bases. Losses at the gene ends were 2 bases for V and 7 bases for J; bases not matched to a gene: 14. Germline loops: CDR1 SGDLS, CDR2 YYNGEE. The CDR3 consists of 17 residues. CDR3 nucleotide sequence: TGTGCCAGCAGCGTGAGTTTTGTGGCTAGCGGGCAGAACATTCAGTACTTC. The encoded protein is CASSVSFVASGQNIQYF.

With regard to this clonotype: The junction departs from the called germline gene at one end, perhaps through a read error. The rearrangement joins TRBV20-1 to TRBJ1-1; 8 bases are shared with TRBD1. Germline V gene lookup returns CDR1 DFQATT and CDR2 SNEGSKA (reference sequence). This CDR3 is built from 15 residues. CDR3 coding DNA: TGCAGTACTAGAGTAATTACAGGGGGAGTCACTGAAGCTTTCTTT. It specifies CSTRVITGGVTEAFF.

The V and J genes are TRBV30 and TRBJ2-5, with a tentative D call TRBD2 (6 bases). The V and J ends lost 0 bases and 5 bases respectively, with 13 bases between them. The CDR3 is 14 residues long. Germline V gene data show CDR1 as GTSNPN and CDR2 as SVGIG (reference sequence). The CDR3 bases are TGTGCCTGGAGTGTACGGGGCGCGGGGGAGACCCAGTACTTC. It encodes CAWSVRGAGETQYF.

This clonotype was seen a handful of times. V usage is TRBV6-2 or TRBV6-3 and J usage is TRBJ2-1; no clear D gene. The CDR3 is 17 amino acids. CDR1 and CDR2 from the germline V gene are MNHEY and SVGEGT. The V gene lost 2 bases and the J gene lost 6 bases, with 20 bases spanning the gap. The CDR3 nucleotides read TGTGCCAGCAGTTACGTGGTTTCGGGCTTACCGGGCAATGAGCAGTTCTTC. Its protein product is CASSYVVSGLPGNEQFF.

This rearrangement joins TRBV28 to TRBJ2-1, with D unresolved. This CDR3 is 15 amino acids long. Germline-derived CDR1 and CDR2 are MDHEN and SYDVKM. Trimming pared 4 bases from V and 2 bases from J, leaving 12 bases between. DNA of the CDR3: TGTGCCAGCAGTTATGATCAGGAGACCTACAATGAGCAGTTCTTC. This sequence encodes CASSYDQETYNEQFF.

This chain connects TRBV10-3 to TRBJ2-7, with D perhaps TRBD1 or TRBD2 (5 bases each). The CDR3 length is 14 residues. V dropped 4 bases and J dropped 0 bases, with 10 bases sitting between them. Germline V gene lookup returns CDR1 ENHRY and CDR2 SYGVKD. CDR3 bases: TGTGCCATCAGTGGCCGGGACGGCTCCTACGAGCAGTACTTC. Translating gives CAISGRDGSYEQYF.

As to this clonotype: Relative to the germline gene, one junction end is altered; a read error may explain this. The chain has TRBV12-3 or TRBV12-4 and TRBJ1-2, with D unclear. The CDR3 runs to 13 residues. The CDR3 region has the DNA TGTGCCAGCAGTATAGACTGGGGTTATGGCTACACTTTC. Protein: CASSIDWGYGYTF.

In its sample, this clonotype was seen a few times. DNA for the CDR3: TGTGCCAGCAGACCTATTGGACAGATAGGTGAGACCCAGTACTTC. Encoded protein: CASRPIGQIGETQYF. V usage is TRBV6-6 and J usage is TRBJ2-5; D possibly corresponds to TRBD1 (6 bases). This CDR3 has 15 residues. V shed 6 bases and J shed 5 bases, with 19 bases lying between them. The V gene's germline CDR1 is MNHNY and CDR2 SVGAGI (reference sequence).

A note on this clonotype: Germline and junction disagree at one end, which may indicate a read error. V is TRBV28 and J is TRBJ2-7, with 7 positions matching TRBD1. The CDR3 runs to 15 residues. Germline assignment: CDR1 MDHEN and CDR2 SYDVKM. The CDR3 is CVSSSGQVGSCEQYF. Here the CDR3 DNA reads TGTGTCAGCAGTTCTGGACAGGTCGGGTCCTGCGAGCAGTACTTC.

V and J are TRBV7-8 and TRBJ2-7; TRBD2 matches at 16 bases. The CDR3 has 17 amino acids. J gave up 4 bases and V 5 bases, and 8 bases lay outside the gene matches. Germline lookup yields CDR1 SGHVS and CDR2 FQNEAQ. This CDR3 reads CASSPGTSGGAGYEQYF. DNA for the CDR3: TGTGCCAGCAGCCCGGGGACTAGCGGGGGGGCCGGTTACGAGCAGTACTTC.

This clonotype showed up just a few times. The genes are TRBV18 and TRBJ1-1; 10 bases map to TRBD1. This CDR3 has 18 residues. Per the germline V gene, CDR1 is KGHSH and CDR2 is LQKENI. V shed 3 bases and J 7 bases; nucleotides not matched to a gene: 17. DNA for the CDR3: TGTGCCAGCTCACCGACTAGGGGTGGACCGGGACAGGGGAGTGAAGCTTTCTTT. This translates into CASSPTRGGPGQGSEAFF.

The chain joins TRBV6-6 to TRBJ1-6; D possibly corresponds to TRBD1 (5 bases). The germline V and J ends were trimmed by 5 bases and 7 bases, with 18 bases remaining between them. The V gene's germline CDR1 is MNHNY and CDR2 SVGAGI (reference sequence). This CDR3 is 16 amino acids long. Here the CDR3 reads CASSTGSEIGNSPLHF. CDR3 in DNA: TGTGCCAGCAGTACAGGTTCGGAGATAGGAAATTCACCCCTCCACTTT.

This clonotype was found many times. CDR3 protein: CSVGPGQNGRGNEQFF. For the CDR3, the DNA is TGCAGCGTTGGCCCCGGGCAGAACGGACGGGGCAATGAGCAGTTCTTC. V is TRBV29-1 and J is TRBJ2-1, with D possibly being TRBD2 (5 bases). The CDR3 sequence is 16 residues long. Trimming left V 4 bases short and J 6 bases short, with 22 bases between. Germline CDR1 and CDR2: SQVTM and ANQGSEA.

This clonotype occurred a few times. The junction shows a germline mismatch at one end, possibly a read error. The V and J genes are TRBV15 and TRBJ2-6; perhaps TRBD1 as D (5 bases). The CDR3 is 20 amino acids. Germline CDR1 and CDR2: LNHNV and YYDKDF (reference sequence). The CDR3 region is CATSREVRARTGSGANVRTF. In DNA form, the CDR3 reads TGTGCCACCAGCAGAGAAGTCAGGGCGAGAACTGGGTCTGGGGCCAACGTCCGGACTTTC.